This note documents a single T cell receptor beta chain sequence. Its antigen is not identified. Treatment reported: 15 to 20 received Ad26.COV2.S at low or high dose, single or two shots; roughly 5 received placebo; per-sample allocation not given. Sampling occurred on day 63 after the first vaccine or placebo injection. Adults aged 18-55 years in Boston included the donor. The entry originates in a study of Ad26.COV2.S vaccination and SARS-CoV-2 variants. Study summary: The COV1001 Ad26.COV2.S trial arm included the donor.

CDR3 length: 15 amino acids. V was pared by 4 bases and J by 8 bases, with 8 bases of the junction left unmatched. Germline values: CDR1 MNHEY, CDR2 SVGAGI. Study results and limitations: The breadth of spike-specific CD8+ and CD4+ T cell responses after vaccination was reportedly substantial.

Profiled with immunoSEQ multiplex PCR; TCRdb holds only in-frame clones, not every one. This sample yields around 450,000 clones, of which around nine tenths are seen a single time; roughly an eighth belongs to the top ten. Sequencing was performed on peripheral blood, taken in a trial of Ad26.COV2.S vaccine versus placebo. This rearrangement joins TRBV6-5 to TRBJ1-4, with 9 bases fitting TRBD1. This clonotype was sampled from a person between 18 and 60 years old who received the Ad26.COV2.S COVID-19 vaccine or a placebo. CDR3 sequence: CASSWGGTGNEKLFF. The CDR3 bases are TGTGCCAGCAGTTGGGGCGGGACAGGGAACGAAAAACTGTTTTTT.